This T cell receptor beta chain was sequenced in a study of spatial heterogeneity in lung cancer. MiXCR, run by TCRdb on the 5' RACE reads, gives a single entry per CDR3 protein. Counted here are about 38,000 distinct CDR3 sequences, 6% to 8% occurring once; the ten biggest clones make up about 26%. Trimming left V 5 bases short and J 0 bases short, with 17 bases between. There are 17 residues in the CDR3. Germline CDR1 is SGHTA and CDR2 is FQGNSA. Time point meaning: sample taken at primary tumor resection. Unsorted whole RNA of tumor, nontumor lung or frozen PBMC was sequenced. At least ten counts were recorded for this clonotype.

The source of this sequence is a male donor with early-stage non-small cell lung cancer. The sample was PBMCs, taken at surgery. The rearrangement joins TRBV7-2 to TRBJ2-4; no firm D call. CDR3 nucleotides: TGTGCCAGCAGCCCCCCCGGTGGGCATATAGCCAAAAACATTCAGTACTTC. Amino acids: CASSPPGGHIAKNIQYF.